This T cell receptor (beta chain) originates from a study of shared clonotypes between healthy human individuals. Overall study results and limits: Compared with memory subsets, naive subsets generally had larger estimated richness.

Deep was the level at which the assay was run. In the authors' methods: Filtering of immunoSEQ junctional sequences could not match full-length read filtering. Profiled with immunoSEQ multiplex PCR; TCRdb holds only in-frame clones, not every one. V and J calls and clone size come straight from that table; D and trimming were deduced from the DNA. In the table there are around 2,000,000 clones, approximately 94% of which are singletons. This clone was observed once. The target antigen is unknown. CD45RO negativity and positive selection for CCR7 defined naive CD8 cells, a population that excluded terminally differentiated effector memory CD45RA+ cells. Every contributor of samples was a Caucasian grown-up residing in Nashville, Tennessee. The germline V gene has CDR1 LGHNA and CDR2 YSLEER. The CDR3 consists of 16 residues. Trimming took 1 base from V and 3 from J, leaving 16 bases between them.

The clonotype comes from a man younger than 35 in good health. Some clones in this sample may be carry-over from other donors' samples. This chain connects TRBV4-3 to TRBJ2-7; D perhaps matches TRBD2 (6 bases). Sequencing was done on a sample of naive CD8+ T cells from PBMCs. The chain's CDR3 is CASSQVGGRPHYEQYF. CDR3 bases: TGCGCCAGCAGCCAAGTGGGGGGACGCCCGCACTACGAGCAGTACTTC.